The 27 T cell receptor beta chains below come from one sample, sequenced in a study of shared clonotypes between healthy human individuals. Profiled with immunoSEQ multiplex PCR; TCRdb holds only in-frame clones, not every one. The table lists approximately 2,300,000 clones, under 95% of them singletons. Sequencing was done on a sample of naive CD4+ T cells from PBMCs. This sample's subset: CD45RA+ positively selected. All receptors come from a man in his late teens or twenties in good health. Some clones in this sample may be carry-over from other donors' samples.

This rearrangement joins TRBV10-3 to TRBJ2-2, with D unclear. The CDR3 is made up of 13 amino acids. Germline lookup yields CDR1 ENHRY and CDR2 SYGVKD. Trimming took off 2 bases at V and 6 bases at J, with 7 bases between the two ends. The CDR3 DNA reads as TGTGCCATCAGTGAGGGTATACCCGGGGAGCTGTTTTTT. Encoded protein: CAISEGIPGELFF.

The chain links TRBV30 to TRBJ2-5; either TRBD1 or TRBD2 may fit D (6 bases each). Trimming took off 3 bases at V and 5 bases at J, with 19 bases between the two ends. Germline V gene data show CDR1 as GTSNPN and CDR2 as SVGIG (reference sequence). CDR3 size: 15 residues. CDR3 loop: CAWRVTGPRGETQYF. CDR3 bases: TGTGCCTGGAGAGTAACAGGGCCACGGGGGGAGACCCAGTACTTC.

The chain combines TRBV29-1 with TRBJ2-4, with 8 bases lining up with TRBD1. Trimming removed 7 bases from V and 4 bases from J; junction bases left unmatched: 6. The germline V gene encodes CDR1 SQVTM and CDR2 ANQGSEA. The CDR3 covers 13 residues. The CDR3 bases are TGCAGCGCTGCAGGACAGGGAAAAAACATTCAGTACTTC. It is translated as CSAAGQGKNIQYF.

This clone was observed a few times. The rearrangement uses TRBV18 and TRBJ1-1; D might be TRBD1 (6 bases). Looked up from germline, CDR1 is KGHSH and CDR2 is LQKENI. Trimming shortened V by 5 bases and J by 5 bases, and 15 bases separated the two germline ends. The CDR3 is made up of 14 amino acids. CDR3 amino acids: CASSGGRISTEAFF. The CDR3 coding sequence is TGTGCCAGCTCAGGGGGCCGGATTTCGACTGAAGCTTTCTTT.

The chain carries TRBV7-3 and TRBJ1-1; the match to TRBD1 covers 10 bases. CDR1 is SGHTA and CDR2 is FQGTGA in the germline V gene. Trimming cost V 4 bases and J 1 base; bases outside gene matches: 6. This CDR3 region has 16 residues. CDR3 in DNA: TGTGCCAGCAGCTCCGGGACAGGGGCTAGGAACACTGAAGCTTTCTTT. Translation gives CASSSGTGARNTEAFF.

This clone showed up just a few times. The chain recombines TRBV7-9 with TRBJ1-2, with D hard to call. Trimming left V 6 bases short and J 3 bases short, with 11 bases between. Germline assignment: CDR1 SEHNR and CDR2 FQNEAQ (reference sequence). The CDR3 extends over 13 amino acids. The CDR3 sequence: CASSVPGYYGYTF. The DNA for the CDR3 is TGTGCCAGCAGTGTCCCAGGATACTATGGCTACACCTTC.

The CDR3 bases are TGCGCCAGCAGGGGTGCAGTTGTGAACACTGAAGCTTTCTTT. As protein: CASRGAVVNTEAFF. V and J are TRBV5-1 and TRBJ1-1; D is unclear. V lost 5 bases, J lost 0 bases, and 11 bases lay in between. Looked up from germline, CDR1 is SGHRS and CDR2 is YFSETQ. The CDR3 is 14 residues long.

The gene calls are TRBV5-1 and TRBJ1-2, with D possibly being TRBD1 (5 bases). The germline V gene encodes CDR1 SGHRS and CDR2 YFSETQ. This CDR3 comprises 16 residues. With 4 bases removed from V and 3 bases from J, the gap between germline ends came to 19 bases. CDR3 coding DNA: TGCGCCAGCAGCGCCGACAGCCGCCCCCTAGACTATGGCTACACCTTC. It encodes CASSADSRPLDYGYTF.

This clone was counted once. V is TRBV28 and J is TRBJ1-5; D is possibly TRBD1 (5 bases). V gave up 8 bases and J gave up 3 bases, with 17 bases separating them. Germline CDR1 MDHEN, CDR2 SYDVKM. This CDR3 is 15 amino acids long. CDR3 sequence (DNA): TGTGCCAGCGGGAGTGGGCAGGGCAACAATCAGCCCCAGCATTTT. Translation gives CASGSGQGNNQPQHF.

With regard to this clone: Additional DNA sequences in this sample encode the identical CDR3. The chain combines TRBV5-1 with TRBJ2-3, with 10 nucleotides matching TRBD2. V lost 4 bases and J lost 1; bases outside the gene matches: 3. Germline V CDR1 and CDR2: SGHRS, YFSETQ. The CDR3 is made up of 15 amino acids. CDR3 DNA: TGCGCCAGCAGCAAGGGGACTAGCGGCACAGATACGCAGTATTTT. It translates to CASSKGTSGTDTQYF.

The chain uses TRBV7-3 and TRBJ2-3, with 11 bases matching TRBD2. The CDR3 has 18 residues. V was clipped by 6 bases and J by 6 bases; unmatched bases: 17. Germline values: CDR1 SGHTA, CDR2 FQGTGA. CDR3 sequence (DNA): TGTGCCAGCAGTCGCAAACCGCTACTAGCGGGAGTTGGTGATACGCAGTATTTT. Protein: CASSRKPLLAGVGDTQYF.

This sequence joins TRBV28 and TRBJ1-5; 9 nucleotides agree with TRBD1. Germline trimming cut 5 bases from V and 0 bases from J; bases unmatched to any gene: 14. Germline V gives CDR1 MDHEN, CDR2 SYDVKM. The CDR3 is made up of 19 amino acids. The CDR3 bases are TGTGCCAGCAGTCCAGGGGGGGACAGGGCAACTTATAGCAATCAGCCCCAGCATTTT. Its protein product is CASSPGGDRATYSNQPQHF. Filled out from reference TRBV28 and TRBJ1-5, the complete variable domain reads DVKVTQSSRYLVKRTGEKVFLECVQDMDHENMFWYRQDPGLGLRLIYFSYDVKMKEKGDIPEGYSVSREKKERFSLILESASTNQTSMYLCASSPGGDRATYSNQPQHFGDGTRLSIL.

The chain combines TRBV4-2 with TRBJ2-1; 8 bases fit TRBD2. CDR3 length: 16 amino acids. The J segment lost 2 bases and the V segment lost 5 bases, leaving 8 bases of the junction unmatched. Germline V gives CDR1 LGHNA, CDR2 YNFKEQ. The CDR3 DNA is TGTGCCAGCAGCGTGAGCGGGAGTGCAGCCTACAATGAGCAGTTCTTC. Protein: CASSVSGSAAYNEQFF.

This chain uses TRBV7-2 with TRBJ2-5, with D perhaps matching TRBD1 (5 bases). This CDR3 has 14 amino acids. Germline assignment: CDR1 SGHTA and CDR2 FQGNSA. Deletions cut 5 bases from V and 1 base from J, with 11 bases between. Written as DNA, the CDR3 is TGTGCCAGCAGCCCCCAGGGCCTCCAAGAGACCCAGTACTTC. It translates to CASSPQGLQETQYF.

The genes are TRBV28 and TRBJ1-4; tentatively, D is TRBD1 (5 bases). Trimming pared 1 base from V and 8 bases from J, leaving 17 bases between. This CDR3 is 16 amino acids long. The germline V gene encodes CDR1 MDHEN and CDR2 SYDVKM. The CDR3 loop reads CASSLSVAGLGEKLFF. The CDR3 coding sequence is TGTGCCAGCAGTTTATCGGTGGCGGGGCTCGGCGAAAAACTGTTTTTT. The full variable domain, in which reference TRBV28 and TRBJ1-4 provide the parts outside the CDR3, is DVKVTQSSRYLVKRTGEKVFLECVQDMDHENMFWYRQDPGLGLRLIYFSYDVKMKEKGDIPEGYSVSREKKERFSLILESASTNQTSMYLCASSLSVAGLGEKLFFGSGTQLSVL.

This chain links TRBV5-6 with TRBJ1-1; possible D gene TRBD1, 5 bases. CDR1 and CDR2 from the germline V gene are SGHDT and YYEEEE. The CDR3 has 15 residues. V gave up 4 bases and J gave up 2 bases, with 15 bases separating them. CDR3 sequence: CASSRVGGRNTEAFF. The CDR3 DNA follows: TGTGCCAGCAGCCGCGTGGGGGGAAGAAACACTGAAGCTTTCTTT.

This chain uses TRBV14 with TRBJ2-5; 7 bases line up with TRBD2. V trimming: 4 bases; J trimming: 2 bases; junction bases outside the gene matches: 10. The length of the CDR3 is 16 residues. CDR1 and CDR2 from the germline V gene are SGHDN and FVKESK. CDR3 loop: CASSPLHLAAQETQYF. As DNA, the CDR3 is TGTGCCAGCAGCCCCCTCCATCTAGCGGCACAAGAGACCCAGTACTTC. The entire variable domain, with the rest obtained from reference TRBV14 and TRBJ2-5, is as follows: EAGVTQFPSHSVIEKGQTVTLRCDPISGHDNLYWYRRVMGKEIKFLLHFVKESKQDESGMPNNRFLAERTGGTYSTLKVQPAELEDSGVYFCASSPLHLAAQETQYFGPGTRLLVL.

The gene calls are TRBV28 and TRBJ1-1; TRBD1 matches at 7 bases. This CDR3 comprises 14 residues. CDR1 is MDHEN and CDR2 is SYDVKM in the germline V gene. The trim removed 6 bases at V and 1 base at J, leaving 5 bases unmatched. The CDR3 protein is CASRHRGSNTEAFF. In DNA form, the CDR3 reads TGTGCCAGCAGACACAGGGGATCGAACACTGAAGCTTTCTTT.

This clone is a singleton in its sample. The J gene is TRBJ2-3, the V gene TRBV5-4; weak D call: TRBD2 (6 bases). V gave up 0 bases and J gave up 1 base, with 12 bases separating them. CDR1 SGHNT and CDR2 YYREEE come from the germline V gene (reference sequence). The CDR3 sequence is 16 residues long. CDR3 amino acids: CASSLASGRGTDTQYF. CDR3 DNA sequence: TGTGCCAGCAGCTTGGCGAGCGGGCGGGGCACAGATACGCAGTATTTT. The variable domain in full, completed from reference TRBV5-4 and TRBJ2-3, reads ETGVTQSPTHLIKTRGQQVTLRCSSQSGHNTVSWYQQALGQGPQFIFQYYREEENGRGNFPPRFSGLQFPNYSSELNVNALELDDSALYLCASSLASGRGTDTQYFGPGTRLTVL.

The chain recombines TRBV5-6 with TRBJ2-1; 7 nucleotides line up with TRBD2. The CDR3 loop spans 15 amino acids. V lost 4 bases to trimming and J lost 4 bases; unmatched junction nucleotides: 8. Germline CDR1 reads SGHDT; CDR2 reads YYEEEE. The CDR3 here is CASSLLARPYNEQFF. The CDR3 bases are TGTGCCAGCAGCCTACTAGCGAGACCTTACAATGAGCAGTTCTTC.

This chain connects TRBV28 to TRBJ2-7; 9 positions match TRBD2. CDR3 length: 16 residues. The trim removed 4 bases at V and 5 bases at J, leaving 12 bases unmatched. Germline loops: CDR1 MDHEN, CDR2 SYDVKM. The CDR3 coding sequence is TGTGCCAGCAGTTACCTCGATTGGACTAGCGACCACGAGCAGTACTTC. The encoded protein is CASSYLDWTSDHEQYF.

The gene calls are TRBV7-2 and TRBJ2-2; 7 nucleotides match TRBD2. Unmatched junction bases numbered 7, after V lost 1 base and J lost 5 bases. The CDR3 contains 16 residues. The germline gives CDR1 SGHTA, CDR2 FQGNSA. The CDR3 is CASSLVWAGDTGELFF. Written as DNA, the CDR3 is TGTGCCAGCAGCTTAGTTTGGGCGGGAGATACCGGGGAGCTGTTTTTT.

The V gene is TRBV2, the J gene TRBJ2-1; D remains ambiguous. Germline V lookup: CDR1 SNHLY, CDR2 FYNNEI. The V gene lost 7 bases and the J gene lost 6 bases, with 16 bases spanning the gap. The CDR3 is 14 residues long. The chain's CDR3 is CASNLLMSGNEQFF. The CDR3 nucleotides are TGTGCCAGCAACCTACTCATGTCCGGCAATGAGCAGTTCTTC. Looking up the rest from reference TRBV2 and TRBJ2-1 gives the full variable domain: EPEVTQTPSHQVTQMGQEVILRCVPISNHLYFYWYRQILGQKVEFLVSFYNNEISEKSEIFDDQFSVERPDGSNFTLKIRSTKLEDSAMYFCASNLLMSGNEQFFGPGTRLTVL.

Written as DNA, the CDR3 is TGTGCCAGCAGTTCCTCCGGGACTAGCGATTTCTACGAGCAGTACTTC. It yields the protein CASSSSGTSDFYEQYF. The chain recombines TRBV27 with TRBJ2-7; 10 bases fit TRBD2. This CDR3 comprises 16 residues. CDR1 and CDR2 from the germline V gene are MNHEY and SMNVEV (reference sequence). V lost 4 bases and J lost 3; bases outside the gene matches: 9.

The chain combines TRBV19 with TRBJ1-4, with a weak D call TRBD1 (5 bases). V was shortened by 5 bases and J by 8 bases, with 18 bases between the two germline ends. There are 15 residues in the CDR3. Germline assignment: CDR1 LNHDA and CDR2 SQIVND (reference sequence). Here the CDR3 reads CASSRRGGRNEKLFF. The CDR3 nucleotides are TGTGCCAGTAGTCGCCGCGGGGGTCGGAACGAAAAACTGTTTTTT.

The chain uses TRBV27 and TRBJ2-5; D gene ambiguous. V lost 0 bases and J lost 5, with 13 bases in between. This CDR3 has 15 amino acids. Per germline, CDR1 MNHEY and CDR2 SMNVEV (reference sequence). The CDR3 protein is CASSLSGSPRETQYF. The CDR3 nucleotides are TGTGCCAGCAGTTTATCAGGCAGCCCCCGGGAGACCCAGTACTTC.

The gene calls are TRBV30 and TRBJ2-5, with 9 bases that match TRBD2. Germline V gene data show CDR1 as GTSNPN and CDR2 as SVGIG (reference sequence). The CDR3 runs to 15 residues. V dropped 1 base and J dropped 5; count of bases not matched to a gene: 8. The CDR3 nucleotides read TGTGCCTGGAGTGCCATAGCGGGAGTGGGGGAGACCCAGTACTTC. Its protein is CAWSAIAGVGETQYF. Filled out from reference TRBV30 and TRBJ2-5, the complete variable domain reads SQTIHQWPATLVQPVGSPLSLECTVEGTSNPNLYWYRQAAGRGLQLLFYSVGIGQISSEVPQNLSASRPQDRQFILSSKKLLLSDSGFYLCAWSAIAGVGETQYFGPGTRLLVL.